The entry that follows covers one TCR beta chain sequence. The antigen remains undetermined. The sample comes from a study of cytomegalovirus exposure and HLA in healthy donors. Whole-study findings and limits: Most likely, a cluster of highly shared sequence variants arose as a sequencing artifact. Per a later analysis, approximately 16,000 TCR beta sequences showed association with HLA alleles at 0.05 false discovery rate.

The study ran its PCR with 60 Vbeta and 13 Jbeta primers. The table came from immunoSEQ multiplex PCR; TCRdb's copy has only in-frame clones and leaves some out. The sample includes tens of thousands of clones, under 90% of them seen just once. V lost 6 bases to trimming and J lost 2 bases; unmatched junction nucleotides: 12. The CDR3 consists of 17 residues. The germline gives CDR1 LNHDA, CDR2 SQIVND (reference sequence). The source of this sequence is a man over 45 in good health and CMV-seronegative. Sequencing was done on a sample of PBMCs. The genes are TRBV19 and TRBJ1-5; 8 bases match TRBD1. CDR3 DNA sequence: TGTGCCAGTAGCCTTATTCTGACAGGGGTCGGCAATCAGCCCCAGCATTTT. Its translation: CASSLILTGVGNQPQHF. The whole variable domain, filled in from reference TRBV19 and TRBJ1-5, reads DGGITQSPKYLFRKEGQNVTLSCEQNLNHDAMYWYRQDPGQGLRLIYYSQIVNDFQKGDIAEGYSVSREKKESFPLTVTSAQKNPTAFYLCASSLILTGVGNQPQHFGDGTRLSIL.